This record looks at one T cell receptor beta chain sequence and its context. This entry comes from a study of T cell changes during pregnancy in multiple sclerosis. The ends lost 7 bases at V and 7 bases at J; junction bases unmatched: 8. This CDR3 comprises 14 residues. Germline V gene data show CDR1 as MNHNY and CDR2 as SVGAGI (reference sequence). Here immunoSEQ multiplex PCR was the method, and the copy in TCRdb shows in-frame clones only, minus some. The sample lists about 57,000 clones, almost 95% occurring once. The sequencing here drew on CD4+ T cells from peripheral blood mononuclear cells, taken in the third trimester of pregnancy. The chain has TRBV6-6 and TRBJ2-1, with TRBD2 matching over 9 bases. The receptor comes from a female donor with multiple sclerosis, enrolled in a pregnancy study. CDR3 DNA: TGTGCCAGCACCAGGATAGCGGGGGATAATGAGCAGTTCTTC. Translation gives CASTRIAGDNEQFF.